The next 22 T cell receptor beta chains were all read from a single sample in a study of blood T cell repertoires in COVID-19. The method was immunoSEQ multiplex PCR; TCRdb's version includes in-frame clones alone and lacks a portion of them. The profile covers roughly 130,000 clones, with roughly 77% appearing a single time and 4.5% to 5% taken by the ten largest. Input material: peripheral blood. The receptors here all came from a woman in her 70s with COVID-19, enrolled during active disease.

V gene TRBV29-1 combines with J gene TRBJ2-7; TRBD1 might be the D (5 bases). This CDR3 spans 19 amino acids. The V end lost 1 base, the J end lost 3 bases, and 28 bases lay between the germline ends. Germline CDR1 is SQVTM and CDR2 is ANQGSEA. CDR3 DNA sequence: TGCAGCGTTGAAGGGGATGGGGCTTCAGGCCCTTCAAGGAACTACGAGCAGTACTTC. The encoded protein is CSVEGDGASGPSRNYEQYF.

The rearrangement links TRBV30 to TRBJ2-7, with 10 positions matching TRBD1. The V gene end was trimmed by 3 bases and the J gene end by 2 bases; junction bases not matched to a gene: 7. The CDR3 consists of 15 residues. Germline CDR1 and CDR2: GTSNPN and SVGIG (reference sequence). The CDR3 DNA reads as TGTGCCTGGAGCCCGGGACAGGGGATTCCCTACGAGCAGTACTTC. This codes for CAWSPGQGIPYEQYF.

J is TRBJ2-7 and V is TRBV2; 7 positions agree with TRBD1. The germline V gene has CDR1 SNHLY and CDR2 FYNNEI. V shed 8 bases, J shed 6 bases, and the junction held 10 bases outside the gene matches. CDR3 size: 13 residues. The CDR3 sequence is CASGRDSMGEQYF. The CDR3 bases are TGTGCCAGCGGCCGGGACAGCATGGGCGAGCAGTACTTC.

This clone was recorded many times. J is TRBJ1-1 and V is TRBV28, with D unclear. Germline V gene sequence: CDR1 MDHEN, CDR2 SYDVKM. The ends were cut back, 8 bases at V and 10 bases at J, with 14 bases in the middle. The CDR3 is 11 amino acids. In DNA, the CDR3 is TGTGCCAGCGGACTGCCGGTCGGAGCTTTCTTT. It translates to CASGLPVGAFF.

V gene TRBV7-9 combines with J gene TRBJ2-1; 7 nucleotides align to TRBD1. The CDR3 contains 15 residues. Germline V gives CDR1 SEHNR, CDR2 FQNEAQ (reference sequence). The J segment lost 6 bases and the V segment lost 5 bases, leaving 10 bases of the junction unmatched. The CDR3 region has the DNA TGTGCCAGCAGCGTCCCAGGGGGTCCCATCAATGAGCAGTTCTTC. It yields the protein CASSVPGGPINEQFF.

The rearrangement uses TRBV10-3 and TRBJ1-2; D may be TRBD1 (5 bases). Trimming stripped 5 bases from V and 0 bases from J, with 22 bases between. Germline V gene sequence: CDR1 ENHRY, CDR2 SYGVKD. The CDR3 covers 18 residues. CDR3: CAISWAASGHRANYGYTF. The CDR3 nucleotides are TGTGCCATCAGTTGGGCGGCCTCCGGACACCGAGCTAACTATGGCTACACCTTC.

A single count supports this clone. This rearrangement joins TRBV7-8 to TRBJ2-7, with 8 bases aligning to TRBD2. CDR1 is SGHVS, CDR2 FQNEAQ, per germline. This CDR3 region has 14 residues. The V segment lost 5 bases and the J segment 6 bases; nucleotides outside the gene matches: 9. The CDR3 protein is CASSPGGPRGEQYF. DNA of the CDR3: TGTGCCAGCAGCCCGGGGGGGCCCCGGGGCGAGCAGTACTTC.

This clone showed up many times. The chain carries TRBV30 and TRBJ2-7, with 7 bases aligning to TRBD1. The CDR3 spans 15 residues. Germline-derived CDR1 and CDR2 are GTSNPN and SVGIG (reference sequence). The J segment lost 0 bases and the V segment lost 3 bases, leaving 8 bases of the junction unmatched. CDR3 coding DNA: TGTGCCTGGAGCGAGGGACAGTTCAACTCCTACGAGCAGTACTTC. Translation gives CAWSEGQFNSYEQYF.

The chain has TRBV7-2 and TRBJ1-5; TRBD1 aligns across 7 bases. CDR3 length equals 16 residues. Losses at the gene ends were 1 base for V and 3 bases for J; bases not matched to a gene: 6. Germline assignment: CDR1 SGHTA and CDR2 FQGNSA. The CDR3 here is CASSLGPGQANQPQHF. The CDR3 DNA follows: TGTGCCAGCAGCTTAGGACCAGGACAGGCCAATCAGCCCCAGCATTTT.

The V call is TRBV10-3, the J call TRBJ1-3; D might be TRBD1 (5 bases). This CDR3 spans 16 amino acids. CDR1 is ENHRY and CDR2 is SYGVKD in the germline V gene. Trimming cost V 2 bases and J 0 bases, with 11 bases left between them. CDR3 sequence reads: CAISERTMSSGNTIYF. CDR3 DNA sequence: TGTGCCATCAGTGAGAGGACAATGAGCTCTGGAAACACCATATATTTT.

Of note for this clone: Its ends do not fully match the called genes, so a read error is possible. This rearrangement joins TRBV5-5 to TRBJ1-6, with 8 bases lining up with TRBD1. Germline CDR1 SGHKS, CDR2 YYEKEE (reference sequence). The CDR3 has 16 amino acids. CDR3: CASSLGPGQDLSPLHF. The CDR3 DNA is TGTGCCAGCAGTTTGGGTCCGGGACAGGACCTTTCACCCCTCCACTTT.

This rearrangement joins TRBV4-2 to TRBJ2-4; D perhaps matches TRBD1 (6 bases). Germline CDR1 and CDR2: LGHNA and YNFKEQ. The CDR3 runs 21 residues. Between the trimmed V and J ends, which lost 4 bases and 0 bases, there was a span of 28 bases. The CDR3 here is CASSRTPISRDTQGAKNIQYF. The CDR3 region has the DNA TGTGCCAGCAGCCGTACACCAATCTCCCGGGACACCCAAGGAGCCAAAAACATTCAGTACTTC.

On this clone itself: The same CDR3 also results from other DNA sequences found in this sample. This chain joins TRBV18 and TRBJ1-1; the D is unclear. CDR3 length: 13 residues. Germline CDR1 reads KGHSH; CDR2 reads LQKENI. Trimming took 3 bases from V and 4 from J, leaving 9 bases between them. The CDR3 spells CASSPSPGTEAFF. For the CDR3, the DNA is TGTGCCAGCTCACCTTCACCGGGCACTGAAGCTTTCTTT.

The genes are TRBV7-8 and TRBJ1-2, with TRBD1 identical over 10 bases. This CDR3 has 14 residues. CDR1 is SGHVS, CDR2 FQNEAQ, per germline. V shed 1 base and J 6 bases; nucleotides not matched to a gene: 2. The CDR3 DNA sequence: TGTGCCAGCAGCTTAGGACAGGGGGCTGATGGCTACACCTTC. Translated, it gives CASSLGQGADGYTF.

The V call is TRBV23-1, the J call TRBJ2-1; TRBD2 agrees at 12 bases. TRBV23-1 is placed among ORFs of uncertain function. CDR3 length: 16 amino acids. The junction had 5 bases not matched to a gene; V was cut back by 3 bases and J by 5 bases. CDR3 residues: CASSQATSGGDNEQFF. The CDR3, as DNA: TGCGCCAGCAGTCAGGCGACTAGCGGGGGAGACAATGAGCAGTTCTTC.

The sample holds a few counts of this clone. The gene calls are TRBV6-5 and TRBJ1-5; D may be TRBD1 (5 bases). Trimming shortened V by 2 bases and J by 6 bases, and 11 bases separated the two germline ends. Germline V lookup: CDR1 MNHEY, CDR2 SVGAGI. This CDR3 is built from 14 residues. The CDR3 here is CASSYGAGSQPQHF. CDR3 in DNA: TGTGCCAGCAGTTACGGGGCGGGGAGTCAGCCCCAGCATTTT.

This clone appeared a single time. The chain employs TRBV5-1 and TRBJ2-1; 9 positions agree with TRBD1. This CDR3 region has 16 residues. After removal of 4 bases from V and 6 bases from J, the junction contained 11 bases not matched to a gene. The germline V gene has CDR1 SGHRS and CDR2 YFSETQ. The CDR3 nucleotides read TGCGCCAGCAGCGAACAGGGGGCGATATTCCCCAATGAGCAGTTCTTC. Translating gives CASSEQGAIFPNEQFF.

This clone was seen more than once but under ten times. The chain has TRBV7-9 and TRBJ1-2; D might be TRBD1 (5 bases). The V gene lost 7 bases and the J gene lost 7 bases, with 25 bases spanning the gap. This CDR3 comprises 16 residues. Per the germline V gene, CDR1 is SEHNR and CDR2 is FQNEAQ (reference sequence). CDR3 coding DNA: TGTGCCAGCACCCACTCCGACAGCACTGATTGGGGTGGCTACACCTTC. Translation: CASTHSDSTDWGGYTF.

DNA of the CDR3: TGTGCCAGTAGTACATACAGTGATAGCAATCAGCCCCAGCATTTT. Residues: CASSTYSDSNQPQHF. The chain is built from TRBV19 and TRBJ1-5; D unresolved. V was cut by 4 bases and J by 0 bases, with 10 bases left in between. The CDR3 runs 15 residues. CDR1 and CDR2 (germline): LNHDA, SQIVND (reference sequence).

The chain couples TRBV6-1 to TRBJ1-6; D perhaps matches TRBD1 (5 bases). Germline V lookup: CDR1 MNHNS, CDR2 SASEGT. Trimming stripped 4 bases from V and 0 bases from J, with 10 bases between. There are 16 residues in the CDR3. The CDR3 bases are TGTGCCAGCAGTGCGACAGCGAGCTCCTATAATTCACCCCTCCACTTT. Its protein product is CASSATASSYNSPLHF.

As for this clone: In the same sample, other DNA sequences code for this CDR3. The gene calls are TRBV11-2 and TRBJ2-5; no reliable D call. This CDR3 region has 11 residues. V was cut by 4 bases and J by 4 bases, with 4 bases left in between. From germline, CDR1 is SGHAT and CDR2 FQNNGV. The CDR3 protein is CASSSGETQYF. The CDR3 nucleotides are TGTGCCAGCAGCTCGGGAGAGACCCAGTACTTC.

This clone has only one observation. The CDR3 region has the DNA TGTGCCAGCAGTGCTCAAGAGAGTCCGGGTGTATCGGCCCTCCACTTT. Protein sequence: CASSAQESPGVSALHF. This rearrangement joins TRBV6-1 to TRBJ1-6, with D hard to call. V was cut by 4 bases and J by 14 bases, with 24 bases left in between. The germline gives CDR1 MNHNS, CDR2 SASEGT. The length of the CDR3 is 16 residues.